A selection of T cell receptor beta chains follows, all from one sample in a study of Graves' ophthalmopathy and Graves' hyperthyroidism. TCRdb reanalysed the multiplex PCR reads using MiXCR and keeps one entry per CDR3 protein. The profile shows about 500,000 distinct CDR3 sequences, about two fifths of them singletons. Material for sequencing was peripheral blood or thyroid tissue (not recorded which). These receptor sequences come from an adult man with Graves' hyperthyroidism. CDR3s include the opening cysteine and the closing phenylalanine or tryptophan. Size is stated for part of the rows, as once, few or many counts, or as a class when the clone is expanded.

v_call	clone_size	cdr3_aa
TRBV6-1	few	CASSETWDSYRYEQYF
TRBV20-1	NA	CSARPGQGTTEAFF
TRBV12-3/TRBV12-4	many	CASSLDGMEQYF
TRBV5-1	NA	CASSRDGTGSTDTQYF
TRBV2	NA	CASSESQLKGADTQYF
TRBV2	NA	CASVLSSLAGKGYEQYF
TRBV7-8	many	CASSLTGASGSAFSYEQYF
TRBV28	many	CASNGGGETYEQYF
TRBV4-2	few	CASSQTGTGLTGNTIYF
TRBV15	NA	CASVPGTGPNSPLHF
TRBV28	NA	CASSFQGIRELFF
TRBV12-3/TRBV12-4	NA	CATSGLSSYEQYF
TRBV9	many	CASSPRLAGTQETQYF
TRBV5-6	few	CASSPGVEQAAYEQYF
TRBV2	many	CASSETGQGADYGYTF
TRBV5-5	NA	CASSFPPNEKLFF
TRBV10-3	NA	CATAGTGNEKLFF
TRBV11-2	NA	CTSSLRQGYGYTF
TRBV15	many	CATSRGVRAGTSNSYEQYF
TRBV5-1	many	CASSLAWDRGWGYTF
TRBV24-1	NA	CATSDDGTGDTDTQYF
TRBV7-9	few	CASSLVGSGPYNEQFF
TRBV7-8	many	CASSLADSPNQPQHF
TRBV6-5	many	CASSRGDYEQYF
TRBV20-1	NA	CSARGPEEQFF
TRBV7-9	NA	CASSSQEASETYNEQFF
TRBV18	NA	CASSPQGARQETQYF
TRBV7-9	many	CASSLEIYEQYF
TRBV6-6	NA	CASSSQTGTQETQYF
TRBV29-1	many	CSVHDGSNQPQHF
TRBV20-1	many	CSAGDRGLHEQYF
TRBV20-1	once	CSARDRNRGYEQFF
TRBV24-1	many	CATSDGLLNTEAFF
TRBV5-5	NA	CASSFPRQGPYEQYF
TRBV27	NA	CASSLGSRTEAFF
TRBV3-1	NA	CASSQDLGGPNTEAFF
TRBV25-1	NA	CASSGTGGADTEAFF
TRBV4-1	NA	CASSQEKNKNNSPLHF
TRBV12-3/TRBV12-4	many	CASSLTAVNYGYTF
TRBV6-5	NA	CASTTGVETQHF
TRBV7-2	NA	CASSLARTDTQYF
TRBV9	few	CASSPGGGRGLNYGYTF
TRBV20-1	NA	CSASGDFGYTF
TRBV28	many	CASRSTDQPQHF